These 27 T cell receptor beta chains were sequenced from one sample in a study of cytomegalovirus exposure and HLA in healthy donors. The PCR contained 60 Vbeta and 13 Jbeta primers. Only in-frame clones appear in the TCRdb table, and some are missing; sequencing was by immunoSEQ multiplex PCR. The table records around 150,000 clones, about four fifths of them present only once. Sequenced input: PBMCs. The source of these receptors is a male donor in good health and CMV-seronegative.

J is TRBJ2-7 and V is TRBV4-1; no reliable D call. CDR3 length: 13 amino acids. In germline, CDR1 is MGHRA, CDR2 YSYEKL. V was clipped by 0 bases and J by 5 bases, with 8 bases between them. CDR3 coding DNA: TGCGCCAGCAGCCAAGATTCCGGTAACGAGCAGTACTTC. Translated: CASSQDSGNEQYF.

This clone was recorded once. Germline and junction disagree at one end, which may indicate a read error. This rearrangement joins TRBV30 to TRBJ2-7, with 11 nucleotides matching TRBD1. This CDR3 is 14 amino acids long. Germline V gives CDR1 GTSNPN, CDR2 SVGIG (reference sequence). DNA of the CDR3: TGTGCCTGGAGGGTAGGCTGGACAGGGGGCCCTGAGGTCTTC. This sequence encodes CAWRVGWTGGPEVF.

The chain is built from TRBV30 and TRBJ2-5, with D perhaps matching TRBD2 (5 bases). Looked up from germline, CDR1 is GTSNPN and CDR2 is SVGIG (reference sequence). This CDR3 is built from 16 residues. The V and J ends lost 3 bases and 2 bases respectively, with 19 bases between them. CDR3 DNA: TGTGCCTGGAGACCCGGGAATAGGCGGGTTCAAGAGACCCAGTACTTC. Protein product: CAWRPGNRRVQETQYF.

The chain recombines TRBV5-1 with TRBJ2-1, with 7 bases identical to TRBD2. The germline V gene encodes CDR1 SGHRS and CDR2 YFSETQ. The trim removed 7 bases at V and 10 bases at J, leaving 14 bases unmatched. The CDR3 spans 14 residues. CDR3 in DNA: TGCGCCAGCGACGGGGGGAACGGTGGTGGGGAGCAGTTCTTC. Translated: CASDGGNGGGEQFF.

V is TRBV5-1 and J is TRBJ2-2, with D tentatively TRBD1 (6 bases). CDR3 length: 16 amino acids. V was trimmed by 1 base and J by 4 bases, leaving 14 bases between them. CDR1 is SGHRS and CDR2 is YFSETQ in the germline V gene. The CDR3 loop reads CASSLYQGMGTGELFF. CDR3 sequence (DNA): TGCGCCAGCAGCTTGTATCAGGGGATGGGCACCGGGGAGCTGTTTTTT.

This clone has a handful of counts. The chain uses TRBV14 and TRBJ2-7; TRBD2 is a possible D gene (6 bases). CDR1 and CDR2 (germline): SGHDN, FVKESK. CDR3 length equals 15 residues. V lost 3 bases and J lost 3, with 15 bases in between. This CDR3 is CASSHTGRSFYEQYF. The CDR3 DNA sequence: TGTGCCAGCAGCCACACCGGGAGATCCTTCTACGAGCAGTACTTC.

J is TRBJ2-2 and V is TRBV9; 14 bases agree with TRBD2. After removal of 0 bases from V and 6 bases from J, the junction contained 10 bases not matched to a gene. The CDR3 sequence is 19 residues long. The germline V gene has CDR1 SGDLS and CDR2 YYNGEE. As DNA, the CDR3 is TGTGCCAGCAGCGTAGGGACTAGCGGGAGGTCGGGCCAACCCGGGGAGCTGTTTTTT. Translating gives CASSVGTSGRSGQPGELFF. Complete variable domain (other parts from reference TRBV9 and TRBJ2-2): DSGVTQTPKHLITATGQRVTLRCSPRSGDLSVYWYQQSLDQGLQFLIQYYNGEERAKGNILERFSAQQFPDLHSELNLSSLELGDSALYFCASSVGTSGRSGQPGELFFGEGSRLTVL.

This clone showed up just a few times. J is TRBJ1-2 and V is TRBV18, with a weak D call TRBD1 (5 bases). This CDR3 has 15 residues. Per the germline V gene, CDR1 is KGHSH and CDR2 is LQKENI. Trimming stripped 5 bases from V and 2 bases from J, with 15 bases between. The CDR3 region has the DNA TGTGCCAGCTCAACCGACCAGGGAGGGAACTATGGCTACACCTTC. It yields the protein CASSTDQGGNYGYTF.

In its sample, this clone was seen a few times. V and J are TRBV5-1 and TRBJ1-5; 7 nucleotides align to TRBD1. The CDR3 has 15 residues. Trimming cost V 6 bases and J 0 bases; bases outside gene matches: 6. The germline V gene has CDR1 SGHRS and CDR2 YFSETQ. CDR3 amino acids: CASTPGGDSNQPQHF. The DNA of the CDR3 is TGCGCCAGCACCCCAGGGGGTGATAGCAATCAGCCCCAGCATTTT.

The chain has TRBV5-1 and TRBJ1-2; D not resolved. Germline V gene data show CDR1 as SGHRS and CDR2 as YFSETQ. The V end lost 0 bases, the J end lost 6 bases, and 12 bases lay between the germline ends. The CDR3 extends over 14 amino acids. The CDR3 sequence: CASSLALGEDGYTF. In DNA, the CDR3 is TGCGCCAGCAGCTTGGCCCTAGGAGAGGATGGCTACACCTTC.

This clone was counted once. CDR3 nucleotides: TGTGCCAGTAGAATAATTCAGGGGGATTCACCCCTCCACTTT. It yields the protein CASRIIQGDSPLHF. This chain joins TRBV19 and TRBJ1-6, with 7 bases aligning to TRBD1. Germline assignment: CDR1 LNHDA and CDR2 SQIVND (reference sequence). The CDR3 covers 14 residues. After removal of 6 bases from V and 8 bases from J, the junction contained 7 bases not matched to a gene.

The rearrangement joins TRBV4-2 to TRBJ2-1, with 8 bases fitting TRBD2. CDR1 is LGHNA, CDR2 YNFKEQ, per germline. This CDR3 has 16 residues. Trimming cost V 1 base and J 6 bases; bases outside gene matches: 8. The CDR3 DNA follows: TGTGCCAGCAGCCAAGCTCCGGGACTAGTGGCCAATGAGCAGTTCTTC. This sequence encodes CASSQAPGLVANEQFF.

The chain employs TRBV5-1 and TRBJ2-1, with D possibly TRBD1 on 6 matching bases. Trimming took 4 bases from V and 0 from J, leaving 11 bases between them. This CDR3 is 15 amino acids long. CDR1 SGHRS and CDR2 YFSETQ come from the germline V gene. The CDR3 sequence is CASSPGVNSYNEQFF. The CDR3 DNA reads TGCGCCAGCAGCCCAGGGGTGAACTCCTACAATGAGCAGTTCTTC.

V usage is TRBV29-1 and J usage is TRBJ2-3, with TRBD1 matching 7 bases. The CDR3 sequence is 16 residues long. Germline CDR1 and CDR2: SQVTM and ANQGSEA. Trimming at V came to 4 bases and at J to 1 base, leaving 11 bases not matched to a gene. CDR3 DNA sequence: TGCAGCGTTGTACCGGTTAACAGGGGAGGCACAGATACGCAGTATTTT. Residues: CSVVPVNRGGTDTQYF.

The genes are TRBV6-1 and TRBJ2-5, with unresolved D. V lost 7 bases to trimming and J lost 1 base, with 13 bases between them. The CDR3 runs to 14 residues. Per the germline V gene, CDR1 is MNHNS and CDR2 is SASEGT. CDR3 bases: TGTGCCAGCAATCGCTTGGGCCTCCAAGAGACCCAGTACTTC. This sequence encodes CASNRLGLQETQYF.

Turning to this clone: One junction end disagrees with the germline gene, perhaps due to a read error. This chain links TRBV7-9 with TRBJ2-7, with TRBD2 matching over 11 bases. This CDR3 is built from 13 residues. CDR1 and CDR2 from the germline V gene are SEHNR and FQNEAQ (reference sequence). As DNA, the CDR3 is TGTTCCAGCTCCGGTCTAGCGGGAGGCGAGCAGTACTTC. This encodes CSSSGLAGGEQYF.

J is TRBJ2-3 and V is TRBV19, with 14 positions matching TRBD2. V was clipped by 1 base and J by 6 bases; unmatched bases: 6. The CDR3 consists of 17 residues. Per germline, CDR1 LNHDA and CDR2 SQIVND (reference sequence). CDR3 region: CASSIGGLAGVLDTQYF. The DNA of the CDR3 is TGTGCCAGTAGTATAGGGGGACTAGCGGGGGTGCTGGATACGCAGTATTTT. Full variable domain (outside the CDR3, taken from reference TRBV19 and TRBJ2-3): DGGITQSPKYLFRKEGQNVTLSCEQNLNHDAMYWYRQDPGQGLRLIYYSQIVNDFQKGDIAEGYSVSREKKESFPLTVTSAQKNPTAFYLCASSIGGLAGVLDTQYFGPGTRLTVL.

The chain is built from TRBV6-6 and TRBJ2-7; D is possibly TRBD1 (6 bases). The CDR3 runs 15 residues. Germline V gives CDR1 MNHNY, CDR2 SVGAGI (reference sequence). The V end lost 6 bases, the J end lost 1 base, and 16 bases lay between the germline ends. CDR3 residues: CASSLRDTVSYEQYF. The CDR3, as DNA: TGTGCCAGCAGCCTCCGGGACACCGTGTCCTACGAGCAGTACTTC.

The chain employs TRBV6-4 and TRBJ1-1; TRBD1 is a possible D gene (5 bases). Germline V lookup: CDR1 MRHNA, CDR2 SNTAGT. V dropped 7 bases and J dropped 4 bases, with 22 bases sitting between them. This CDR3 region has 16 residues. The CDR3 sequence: CASNPNFGGFGTEAFF. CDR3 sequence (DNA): TGTGCCAGCAATCCCAATTTCGGGGGTTTCGGCACTGAAGCTTTCTTT.

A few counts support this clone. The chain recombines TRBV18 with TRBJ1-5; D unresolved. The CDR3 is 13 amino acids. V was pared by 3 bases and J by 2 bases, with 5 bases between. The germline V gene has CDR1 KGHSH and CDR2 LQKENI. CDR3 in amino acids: CASSPGGNQPQHF. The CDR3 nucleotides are TGTGCCAGCTCACCCGGGGGCAATCAGCCCCAGCATTTT.

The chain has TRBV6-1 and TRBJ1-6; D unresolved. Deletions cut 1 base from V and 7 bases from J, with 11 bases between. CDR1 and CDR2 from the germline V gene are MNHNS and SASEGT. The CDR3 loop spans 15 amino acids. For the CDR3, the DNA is TGTGCCAGCAGTGAAGGAGCGGCCTTCAATTCACCCCTCCACTTT. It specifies CASSEGAAFNSPLHF.

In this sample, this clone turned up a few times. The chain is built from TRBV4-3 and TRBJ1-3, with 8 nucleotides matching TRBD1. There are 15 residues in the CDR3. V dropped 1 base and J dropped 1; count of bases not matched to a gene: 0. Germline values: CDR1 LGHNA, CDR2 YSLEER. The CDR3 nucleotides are TGCGCCAGCAGCCAAGGGACAGGGTCTGGAAACACCATATATTTT. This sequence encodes CASSQGTGSGNTIYF.

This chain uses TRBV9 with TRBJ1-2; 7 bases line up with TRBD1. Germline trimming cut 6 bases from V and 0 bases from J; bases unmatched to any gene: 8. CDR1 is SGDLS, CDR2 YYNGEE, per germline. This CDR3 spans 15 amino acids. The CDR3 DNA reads TGTGCCAGCACGCGGACAGGCCAAGCTAACTATGGCTACACCTTC. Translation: CASTRTGQANYGYTF. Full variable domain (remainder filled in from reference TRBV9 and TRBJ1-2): DSGVTQTPKHLITATGQRVTLRCSPRSGDLSVYWYQQSLDQGLQFLIQYYNGEERAKGNILERFSAQQFPDLHSELNLSSLELGDSALYFCASTRTGQANYGYTFGSGTRLTVV.

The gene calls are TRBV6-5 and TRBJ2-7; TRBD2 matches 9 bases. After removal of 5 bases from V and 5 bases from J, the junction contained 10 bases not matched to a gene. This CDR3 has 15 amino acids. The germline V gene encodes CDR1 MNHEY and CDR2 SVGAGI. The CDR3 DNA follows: TGTGCCAGCAGTCGGGGCGGGGTAGCGGGAGACGAGCAGTACTTC. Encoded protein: CASSRGGVAGDEQYF.

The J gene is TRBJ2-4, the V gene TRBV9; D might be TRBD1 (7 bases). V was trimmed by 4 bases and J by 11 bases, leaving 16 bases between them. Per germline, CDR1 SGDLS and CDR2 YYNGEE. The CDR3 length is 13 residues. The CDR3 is CASSLSGGPLQYF. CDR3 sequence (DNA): TGTGCCAGCAGCCTGTCAGGGGGGCCCCTTCAGTACTTC. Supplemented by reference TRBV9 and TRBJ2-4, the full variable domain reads DSGVTQTPKHLITATGQRVTLRCSPRSGDLSVYWYQQSLDQGLQFLIQYYNGEERAKGNILERFSAQQFPDLHSELNLSSLELGDSALYFCASSLSGGPLQYFGAGTRLSVL.

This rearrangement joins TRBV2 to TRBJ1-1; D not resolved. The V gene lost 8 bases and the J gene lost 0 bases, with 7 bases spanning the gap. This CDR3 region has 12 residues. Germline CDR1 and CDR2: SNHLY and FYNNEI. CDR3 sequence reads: CASQDMNTEAFF. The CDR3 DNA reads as TGTGCCAGCCAAGACATGAACACTGAAGCTTTCTTT.

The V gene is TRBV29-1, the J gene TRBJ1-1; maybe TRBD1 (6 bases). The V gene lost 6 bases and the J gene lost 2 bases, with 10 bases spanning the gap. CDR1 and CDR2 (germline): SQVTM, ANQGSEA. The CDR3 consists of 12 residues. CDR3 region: CSVNRANTEAFF. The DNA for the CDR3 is TGCAGCGTGAACAGGGCAAACACTGAAGCTTTCTTT. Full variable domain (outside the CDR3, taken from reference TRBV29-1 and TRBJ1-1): SAVISQKPSRDICQRGTSLTIQCQVDSQVTMMFWYRQQPGQSLTLIATANQGSEATYESGFVIDKFPISRPNLTFSTLTVSNMSPEDSSIYLCSVNRANTEAFFGQGTRLTVV.